The clone carrying this T cell receptor (beta chain) was recorded many times. Its specificity is not known. The sample comes from a study of T cells in Graves' hyperthyroidism and ophthalmopathy. Uncontrolled infection, other autoimmune disease, pregnancy or lactation excluded patients. Amplification of TCR beta CDR3 regions used RNA as the template. The HTBI primer set drove a first-round RT-PCR of the TCR CDR3. MiXCR was run by TCRdb on the multiplex PCR reads, yielding one entry per CDR3 protein. This sample carries 750,000 to 900,000 distinct CDR3 sequences, 35% to 45% of them seen once, and the ten largest clones take 8.9%. Overall study findings and caveats: The model made its ophthalmopathy prediction, and onset followed a median about 6 months later.

CDR1 and CDR2 (germline): DFQATT, SNEGSKA (reference sequence). After removal of 3 bases from V and 3 bases from J, the junction contained 3 bases not matched to a gene. The CDR3 sequence is 13 residues long. Specimen: blood. The chain combines TRBV20-1 with TRBJ2-7; 9 bases line up with TRBD2. The sequence was obtained from a man younger than 35 with Graves' hyperthyroidism. The CDR3 DNA is TGCAGTGCTAGGATGACTAGCGGCTACGAGCAGTACTTC. The encoded protein is CSARMTSGYEQYF.